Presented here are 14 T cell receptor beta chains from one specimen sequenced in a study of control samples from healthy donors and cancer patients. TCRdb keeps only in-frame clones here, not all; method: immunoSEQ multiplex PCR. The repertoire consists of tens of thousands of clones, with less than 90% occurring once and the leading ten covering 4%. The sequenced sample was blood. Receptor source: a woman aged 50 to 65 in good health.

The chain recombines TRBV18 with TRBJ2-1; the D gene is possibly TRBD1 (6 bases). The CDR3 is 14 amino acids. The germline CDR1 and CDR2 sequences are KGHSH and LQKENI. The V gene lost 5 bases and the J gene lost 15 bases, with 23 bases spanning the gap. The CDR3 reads CASSTTPTGIPGFF. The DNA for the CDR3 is TGTGCCAGCTCAACAACTCCGACAGGTATCCCCGGGTTCTTC.

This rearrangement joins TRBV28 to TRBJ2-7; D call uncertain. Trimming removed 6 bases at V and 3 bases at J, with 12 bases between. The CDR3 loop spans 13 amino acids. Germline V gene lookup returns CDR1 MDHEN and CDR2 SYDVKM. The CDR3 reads CASSKTKNYEQYF. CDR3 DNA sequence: TGTGCCAGCAGCAAGACCAAGAACTACGAGCAGTACTTC. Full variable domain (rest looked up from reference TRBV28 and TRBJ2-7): DVKVTQSSRYLVKRTGEKVFLECVQDMDHENMFWYRQDPGLGLRLIYFSYDVKMKEKGDIPEGYSVSREKKERFSLILESASTNQTSMYLCASSKTKNYEQYFGPGTRLTVT.

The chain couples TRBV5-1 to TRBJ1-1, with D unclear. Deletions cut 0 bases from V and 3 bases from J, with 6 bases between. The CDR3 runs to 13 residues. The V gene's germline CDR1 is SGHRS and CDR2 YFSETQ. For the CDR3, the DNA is TGCGCCAGCAGCTTGGGGCGGTACACTGAAGCTTTCTTT. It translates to CASSLGRYTEAFF.

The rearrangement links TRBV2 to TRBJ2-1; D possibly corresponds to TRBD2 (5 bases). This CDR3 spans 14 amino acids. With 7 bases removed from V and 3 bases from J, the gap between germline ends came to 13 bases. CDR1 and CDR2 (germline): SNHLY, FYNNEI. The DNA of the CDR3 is TGTGCCAGCACCCCGGAGGCAGGCTACAATGAGCAGTTCTTC. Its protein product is CASTPEAGYNEQFF.

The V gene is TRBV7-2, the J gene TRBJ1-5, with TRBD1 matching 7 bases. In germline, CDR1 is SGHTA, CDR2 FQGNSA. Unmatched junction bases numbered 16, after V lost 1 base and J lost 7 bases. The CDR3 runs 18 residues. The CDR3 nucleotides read TGTGCCAGCAGCTTAGGACAGGGAATCCCCCAGTACCGGCAGCCCCAGCATTTT. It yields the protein CASSLGQGIPQYRQPQHF.

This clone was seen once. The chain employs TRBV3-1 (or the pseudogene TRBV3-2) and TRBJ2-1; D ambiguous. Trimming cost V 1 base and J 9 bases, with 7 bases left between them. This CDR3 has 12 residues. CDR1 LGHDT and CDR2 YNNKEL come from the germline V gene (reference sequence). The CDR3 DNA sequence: TGTGCCAGCAGCCAAGTAGCTACTGAGCAGTTCTTC. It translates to CASSQVATEQFF.

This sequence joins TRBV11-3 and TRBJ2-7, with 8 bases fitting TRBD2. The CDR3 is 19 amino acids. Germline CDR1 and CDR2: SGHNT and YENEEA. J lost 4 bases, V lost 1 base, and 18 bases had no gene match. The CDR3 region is CASSLGGGGAGGFTYEQYF. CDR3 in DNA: TGTGCCAGCAGCTTAGGGGGCGGCGGGGCGGGAGGCTTCACGTACGAGCAGTACTTC.

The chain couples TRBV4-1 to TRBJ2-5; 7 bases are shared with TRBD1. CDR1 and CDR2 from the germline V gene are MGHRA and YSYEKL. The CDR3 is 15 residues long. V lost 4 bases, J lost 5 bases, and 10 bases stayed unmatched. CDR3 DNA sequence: TGCGCCAGCAGCCTGACAGGGCGGCCAAGGGAGACCCAGTACTTC. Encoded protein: CASSLTGRPRETQYF.

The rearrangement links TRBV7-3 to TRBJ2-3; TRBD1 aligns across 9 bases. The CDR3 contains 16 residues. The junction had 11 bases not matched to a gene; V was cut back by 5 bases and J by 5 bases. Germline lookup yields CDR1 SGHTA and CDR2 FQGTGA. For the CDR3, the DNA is TGTGCCAGCAGCCCAAACGAACAGGGGGCGCAAGATACGCAGTATTTT. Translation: CASSPNEQGAQDTQYF. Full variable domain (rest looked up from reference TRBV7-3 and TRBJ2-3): GAGVSQTPSNKVTEKGKYVELRCDPISGHTALYWYRQSLGQGPEFLIYFQGTGAADDSGLPNDRFFAVRPEGSVSTLKIQRTERGDSAVYLCASSPNEQGAQDTQYFGPGTRLTVL.

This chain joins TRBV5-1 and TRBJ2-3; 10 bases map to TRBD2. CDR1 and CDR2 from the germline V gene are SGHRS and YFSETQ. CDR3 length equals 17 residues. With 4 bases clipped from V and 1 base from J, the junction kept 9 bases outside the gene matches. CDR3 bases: TGCGCCAGCAGCCCACCAATTCTAGCGGGAGGCACAGATACGCAGTATTTT. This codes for CASSPPILAGGTDTQYF.

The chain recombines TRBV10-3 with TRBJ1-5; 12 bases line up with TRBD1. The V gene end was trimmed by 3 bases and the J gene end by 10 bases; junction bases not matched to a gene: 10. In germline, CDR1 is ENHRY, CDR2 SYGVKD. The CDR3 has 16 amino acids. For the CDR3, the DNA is TGTGCCATCAGTGAAGGAAGGGGGACAGGGGGCAAACCCCAGCATTTT. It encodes CAISEGRGTGGKPQHF.

The CDR3 sequence is CASSDQLLTQETQYF. The CDR3, as DNA: TGTGCCAGCAGTGATCAGCTGTTGACACAAGAGACCCAGTACTTC. The genes are TRBV2 and TRBJ2-5; no definite D call. Germline V lookup: CDR1 SNHLY, CDR2 FYNNEI. CDR3 length: 15 amino acids. The ends were cut back, 3 bases at V and 2 bases at J, with 13 bases in the middle.

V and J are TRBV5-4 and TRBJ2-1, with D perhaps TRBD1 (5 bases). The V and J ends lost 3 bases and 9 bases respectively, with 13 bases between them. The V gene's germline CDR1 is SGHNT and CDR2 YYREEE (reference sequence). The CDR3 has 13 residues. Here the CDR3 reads CASSSLIRGEQFF. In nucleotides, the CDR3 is TGTGCCAGCAGCTCCCTGATAAGGGGTGAGCAGTTCTTC.

The CDR3 coding sequence is TGTGCCAGCAGTTGGGGACTAGCGGGAGTTAATGAGCAGTTCTTC. Amino acids: CASSWGLAGVNEQFF. The chain couples TRBV27 to TRBJ2-1, with 14 bases fitting TRBD2. The germline gives CDR1 MNHEY, CDR2 SMNVEV (reference sequence). J lost 7 bases, V lost 4 bases, and 3 bases had no gene match. The CDR3 runs 15 residues.